The 21 T cell receptor beta chains below all came from one sample that was sequenced in a study of blood T cells in healthy people across ages. Then a second PCR, running about 6 to 12 cycles, was carried out with a sample-barcoded 5' primer and a J-beta primer mix. One entry per CDR3 protein results from TCRdb running MiXCR on the 5' RACE reads. The sample consists of fewer than 2 million distinct CDR3 sequences, about two fifths of them appearing once. The sample consisted of blood. These TCRs come from a human donor in good health.

This clonotype was recorded only once. The V and J genes are TRBV12-3 or TRBV12-4 and TRBJ1-5, with a possible D match to TRBD1 (5 bases). This CDR3 spans 13 amino acids. Trimming removed 7 bases at V and 6 bases at J, with 13 bases between. CDR3 coding DNA: TGTGCCAGCAACCAAGGGGAAGGTCAGCCCCAGCATTTT. Residues: CASNQGEGQPQHF.

V is TRBV7-6 and J is TRBJ1-6, with 8 bases fitting TRBD1. Trimming cost V 1 base and J 9 bases; bases outside gene matches: 5. Germline V gives CDR1 SGHVS, CDR2 FNYEAQ. The CDR3 is 15 amino acids. CDR3 loop: CASSLDGTGSSPLHF. The CDR3 bases are TGTGCCAGCAGCTTAGATGGGACAGGATCTTCACCCCTCCACTTT.

This clonotype was detected only a few times. The chain carries TRBV10-3 and TRBJ1-5, with 9 bases matching TRBD1. This CDR3 has 16 amino acids. CDR1 and CDR2 from the germline V gene are ENHRY and SYGVKD. The junction had 11 bases not matched to a gene; V was cut back by 6 bases and J by 5 bases. The CDR3 reads CAIRNRDRVFDQPQHF. For the CDR3, the DNA is TGTGCCATCAGAAACCGGGACAGGGTCTTCGATCAGCCCCAGCATTTT.

This clonotype was observed a handful of times. The J gene is TRBJ2-1, the V gene TRBV12-3 or TRBV12-4, with TRBD2 matching over 7 bases. The CDR3 loop spans 14 amino acids. V gave up 3 bases and J gave up 12 bases; unmatched junction bases: 11. Here the CDR3 reads CASSLTGPRGVQFF. As DNA, the CDR3 is TGTGCCAGCAGTTTGACGGGCCCCCGGGGGGTGCAGTTCTTC.

V gene TRBV20-1 combines with J gene TRBJ1-5, with 7 bases fitting TRBD1. V was clipped by 0 bases and J by 5 bases; unmatched bases: 19. The CDR3 loop spans 19 amino acids. Germline assignment: CDR1 DFQATT and CDR2 SNEGSKA (reference sequence). The CDR3, as DNA: TGCAGTGCTAGAGAACGGCAGGGGGACGGATTGGGGGGTGATCAGCCCCAGCATTTT. Translated, it gives CSARERQGDGLGGDQPQHF.

The chain employs TRBV7-6 and TRBJ2-7; tentative D call: TRBD2 (5 bases). V gave up 1 base and J gave up 5 bases, with 15 bases separating them. Germline V CDR1 and CDR2: SGHVS, FNYEAQ. This CDR3 has 15 amino acids. CDR3 bases: TGTGCCAGCAGCTTAGGCGGGTCCACCTTCGACGAGCAGTACTTC. Protein product: CASSLGGSTFDEQYF.

The rearrangement joins TRBV15 to TRBJ2-4; no clear D gene. Near its end, the DNA agrees better with TRBJ2-5, so the J call may be wrong. The CDR3 runs to 15 residues. Germline V gene lookup returns CDR1 LNHNV and CDR2 YYDKDF (reference sequence). CDR3 DNA sequence: TGTGCCACCAGCAGAGATCTTTACGCTCGAGAGACCCAGTACTTC. As protein: CATSRDLYARETQYF.

The rearrangement links TRBV12-3 or TRBV12-4 to TRBJ1-2; D is ambiguous. The germline V and J ends were trimmed by 7 bases and 6 bases, with 15 bases remaining between them. The CDR3 has 13 amino acids. The CDR3, as DNA: TGTGCCAGCACCACAGTAGGGCTCGATGGCTACACCTTC. Its translation is CASTTVGLDGYTF.

The genes are TRBV29-1 and TRBJ2-7; tentatively, D is TRBD1 or TRBD2 (6 bases each). The J call is in doubt because the DNA end fits TRBJ2-5 better. This CDR3 has 13 residues. Per germline, CDR1 SQVTM and CDR2 ANQGSEA. CDR3 nucleotides: TGCAGCGTTCGATCCCGGGGGCGGGAGACCCAGTACTTC. Translating it yields CSVRSRGRETQYF.

This clonotype showed up many times. The gene calls are TRBV20-1 and TRBJ2-3; no clear D. The germline V gene has CDR1 DFQATT and CDR2 SNEGSKA (reference sequence). The germline V and J ends were trimmed by 6 bases and 3 bases, with 7 bases remaining between them. The CDR3 runs 11 residues. Here the CDR3 reads CSASTTDTQYF. The DNA for the CDR3 is TGCAGTGCGTCGACGACAGATACGCAGTATTTT.

This chain connects TRBV2 to TRBJ2-3; 9 bases agree with TRBD1. The V gene end was trimmed by 7 bases and the J gene end by 4 bases; junction bases not matched to a gene: 6. The germline CDR1 and CDR2 sequences are SNHLY and FYNNEI. The CDR3 loop spans 14 amino acids. The CDR3 loop reads CASNSDRGADTQYF. The DNA for the CDR3 is TGTGCCAGCAATTCCGACAGGGGGGCAGATACGCAGTATTTT. The full variable domain, rest sourced from reference TRBV2 and TRBJ2-3, is EPEVTQTPSHQVTQMGQEVILRCVPISNHLYFYWYRQILGQKVEFLVSFYNNEISEKSEIFDDQFSVERPDGSNFTLKIRSTKLEDSAMYFCASNSDRGADTQYFGPGTRLTVL.

The chain joins TRBV27 to TRBJ2-7, with 7 nucleotides matching TRBD1. This CDR3 spans 15 amino acids. The germline V gene encodes CDR1 MNHEY and CDR2 SMNVEV (reference sequence). Trimming took 5 bases from V and 3 from J; bases not matched to a gene: 10. This CDR3 is CASSPPGTVCYEQYF. CDR3 DNA: TGTGCCAGCAGTCCGCCCGGGACAGTCTGCTACGAGCAGTACTTC.

Comment on this clonotype: A much larger clone lies one base from this, so it may be a read error. V and J are TRBV5-1 and TRBJ2-5, with a tentative D call TRBD1 (9 bases). The CDR3 is 17 amino acids. The germline V gene has CDR1 SGHRS and CDR2 YFSETQ. Trimming shortened V by 4 bases and J by 0 bases, and 19 bases separated the two germline ends. The CDR3 spells CASSGTGSGGHQETQYF. CDR3 DNA: TGCGCCAGCAGCGGGACAGGGTCGGGGGGGCACCAAGAGACCCAGTACTTC.

This clonotype was seen just once. J is TRBJ1-5 and V is TRBV6-1; D not resolved. The V gene lost 8 bases and the J gene lost 4 bases, with 12 bases spanning the gap. Germline CDR1 and CDR2: MNHNS and SASEGT. The CDR3 runs to 13 residues. The CDR3 DNA reads TGTGCCAGCGGAGGAACGATTAATCAGCCCCAGCATTTT. Its protein is CASGGTINQPQHF.

CDR3 nucleotide sequence: TGTGCCAGCAGCTTAGGAGGGGGGCGATACACCATATATTTT. Its protein is CASSLGGGRYTIYF. The chain uses TRBV7-6 and TRBJ1-3; a weak D match, TRBD1 (6 bases). Looked up from germline, CDR1 is SGHVS and CDR2 is FNYEAQ. The CDR3 has 14 amino acids. The germline V and J ends were trimmed by 1 base and 8 bases, with 12 bases remaining between them.

This clonotype occurred a few times. The CDR3 DNA reads TGTGCCAGCAGTATTGGACAGGGGGCTCTCTACAATGAGCAGTTCTTC. Encoded protein: CASSIGQGALYNEQFF. The chain joins TRBV6-6 to TRBJ2-1; TRBD1 matches at 11 bases. Unmatched junction bases numbered 6, after V lost 5 bases and J lost 3 bases. CDR1 and CDR2 from the germline V gene are MNHNY and SVGAGI (reference sequence). The CDR3 is 16 residues long.

V gene TRBV2 combines with J gene TRBJ2-7; the match to TRBD1 covers 9 bases. CDR1 is SNHLY and CDR2 is FYNNEI in the germline V gene. V shed 7 bases, J shed 1 base, and the junction held 14 bases outside the gene matches. CDR3 size: 17 residues. The CDR3 is CASTYPRDREMSYEQYF. The CDR3 DNA reads as TGTGCCAGCACCTACCCCCGGGACAGGGAAATGTCCTACGAGCAGTACTTC.

This clonotype occurred a few times. J is TRBJ2-1 and V is TRBV12-3 or TRBV12-4, with TRBD2 matching 8 bases. This CDR3 has 13 residues. V lost 3 bases to trimming and J lost 9 bases; unmatched junction nucleotides: 4. CDR3 protein: CASSFRGLGEQFF. CDR3 sequence (DNA): TGTGCCAGCAGTTTTAGGGGACTAGGTGAGCAGTTCTTC.

This chain connects TRBV29-1 to TRBJ2-4; 10 bases line up with TRBD1. With 3 bases clipped from V and 8 bases from J, the junction kept 4 bases outside the gene matches. CDR3 length: 13 amino acids. Germline V lookup: CDR1 SQVTM, CDR2 ANQGSEA. The CDR3 DNA is TGCAGCGTTGACGTAGGACAGGGGGACATTCAGTACTTC. This translates into CSVDVGQGDIQYF. The full variable domain, with the rest looked up from reference TRBV29-1 and TRBJ2-4, is SAVISQKPSRDICQRGTSLTIQCQVDSQVTMMFWYRQQPGQSLTLIATANQGSEATYESGFVIDKFPISRPNLTFSTLTVSNMSPEDSSIYLCSVDVGQGDIQYFGAGTRLSVL.

This clonotype was seen a few times. The chain combines TRBV6-6 with TRBJ1-2, with D maybe TRBD1 (6 bases). The germline gives CDR1 MNHNY, CDR2 SVGAGI (reference sequence). Trimming removed 6 bases at V and 0 bases at J, with 17 bases between. The CDR3 extends over 16 amino acids. CDR3 region: CASRSTTGRANYGYTF. The CDR3 coding sequence is TGTGCCAGCAGATCCACCACAGGGAGAGCTAACTATGGCTACACCTTC.

This clonotype was seen just once. The chain has TRBV7-2 and TRBJ2-1; D is perhaps TRBD1 (6 bases). Trimming stripped 5 bases from V and 4 bases from J, with 15 bases between. Germline CDR1 is SGHTA and CDR2 is FQGNSA. The CDR3 extends over 15 amino acids. For the CDR3, the DNA is TGTGCCAGCAGCGGGCGGACAGACGCATACAATGAGCAGTTCTTC. Translating it yields CASSGRTDAYNEQFF.